Shown below are 9 T cell receptor beta chains from a single sample sequenced in a study. TCRdb recomputed calls from the 5' RACE reads with MiXCR, one row per CDR3 protein. The sample contains nearly 55,000 distinct CDR3 sequences, more than 20% of which appear only once. The sequenced sample consisted of tumor-infiltrating naive CD4+ T cells sorted from the breast tumor. Documented subset: naive CD4+ T cells, CD4+CD45RA+CD25-. Every receptor here comes from a female donor with breast cancer.

V and J are TRBV20-1 and TRBJ2-7; D remains ambiguous. Germline V gives CDR1 DFQATT, CDR2 SNEGSKA (reference sequence). V was pared by 6 bases and J by 5 bases, with 17 bases between. The length of the CDR3 is 13 residues. This chain's CDR3 is CSALSGGDNEQYF. For the CDR3, the DNA is TGCAGTGCCCTAAGTGGCGGAGATAACGAGCAGTACTTC.

V and J are TRBV7-2 and TRBJ1-6; no reliable D call. Trimming shortened V by 4 bases and J by 5 bases, and 9 bases separated the two germline ends. The CDR3 consists of 14 residues. Per germline, CDR1 SGHTA and CDR2 FQGNSA. CDR3 sequence reads: CASSSSYNNSPLHF. As DNA, the CDR3 is TGTGCCAGCAGCTCGTCCTATAATAATTCACCCCTCCACTTT.

The chain carries TRBV7-6 and TRBJ2-1; D is undetermined. The CDR3 is 14 residues long. Between the trimmed V and J ends, which lost 5 bases and 1 base, there was a span of 9 bases. Germline V gene sequence: CDR1 SGHVS, CDR2 FNYEAQ. The CDR3 DNA reads TGTGCCAGCAGCCCGTCGAGATCCTACAATGAGCAGTTCTTC. Amino acids: CASSPSRSYNEQFF.

This clonotype was observed a handful of times. This rearrangement joins TRBV11-2 to TRBJ2-2; no definite D call. Trimming shortened V by 1 base and J by 5 bases, and 5 bases separated the two germline ends. In germline, CDR1 is SGHAT, CDR2 FQNNGV. The CDR3 spans 13 residues. The CDR3 region is CASSLGRTGELFF. CDR3 sequence (DNA): TGTGCCAGCAGCTTAGGAAGGACCGGGGAGCTGTTTTTT.

Many counts were recorded for this clonotype. The rearrangement links TRBV4-3 to TRBJ1-6, with 8 bases aligning to TRBD1. The trim removed 0 bases at V and 8 bases at J, leaving 6 bases unmatched. In germline, CDR1 is LGHNA, CDR2 YSLEER. The CDR3 spans 16 residues. CDR3 coding DNA: TGCGCCAGCAGCCAAGAAGGGGGACAGGCCTATTCACCCCTCCACTTT. Encoded protein: CASSQEGGQAYSPLHF.

This clonotype was seen repeatedly, ten times or more. The J gene is TRBJ2-1, the V gene TRBV7-3, with no clear D. V was clipped by 5 bases and J by 4 bases, with 9 bases between them. The CDR3 consists of 13 residues. Germline V gene sequence: CDR1 SGHTA, CDR2 FQGTGA. CDR3 DNA sequence: TGTGCCAGCAGCAATTCGGGTTACAATGAGCAGTTCTTC. Protein product: CASSNSGYNEQFF. The full variable domain, rest sourced from reference TRBV7-3 and TRBJ2-1, is GAGVSQTPSNKVTEKGKYVELRCDPISGHTALYWYRQSLGQGPEFLIYFQGTGAADDSGLPNDRFFAVRPEGSVSTLKIQRTERGDSAVYLCASSNSGYNEQFFGPGTRLTVL.

Ten or more counts support this clonotype. CDR3 DNA sequence: TGTGCCAGCAGCCAAGCTACTAGCGGGAGTATGCGGACCGGGGAGCTGTTTTTT. This sequence encodes CASSQATSGSMRTGELFF. The chain couples TRBV3-1 to TRBJ2-2, with 11 bases that match TRBD2. The J segment lost 5 bases and the V segment lost 1 base, leaving 9 bases of the junction unmatched. Germline assignment: CDR1 LGHDT and CDR2 YNNKEL (reference sequence). The CDR3 sequence is 18 residues long.

The rearrangement uses TRBV3-1 and TRBJ1-1; D is possibly TRBD1 (5 bases). Germline CDR1 is LGHDT and CDR2 is YNNKEL (reference sequence). The CDR3 loop spans 15 amino acids. The germline V and J ends were trimmed by 4 bases and 1 base, with 13 bases remaining between them. The CDR3 reads CASSLEGSANTEAFF. The CDR3 DNA follows: TGTGCCAGCAGCCTAGAGGGGTCTGCGAACACTGAAGCTTTCTTT.

The chain uses TRBV29-1 and TRBJ1-1; D uncertain. Germline values: CDR1 SQVTM, CDR2 ANQGSEA. CDR3 length: 12 residues. V was pared by 7 bases and J by 5 bases, with 14 bases between. For the CDR3, the DNA is TGCAGCGCTAAAGGTTGGGAGACTGAAGCTTTCTTT. This codes for CSAKGWETEAFF.